This TCR beta chain derives from a study of cytomegalovirus exposure and HLA in healthy donors. Study-wide background: Prior work identified around 120 million unique TCR beta sequences in some 180 million T cells.

As concerns this clone: Its antigen is undetermined.

Whole-study findings and limits: Further analysis, carried out later, found HLA-associated TCR beta chains more clonally expanded than equally common other chains.

The PCR was carried out with 60 Vbeta primers and 13 Jbeta primers. Produced via immunoSEQ multiplex PCR; TCRdb's table is partial and in-frame only. The table shows tens of thousands of clones, with 60% to 80% occurring only once. V was shortened by 6 bases and J by 2 bases, with 9 bases between the two germline ends. The CDR3 runs to 12 residues. Per germline, CDR1 SQVTM and CDR2 ANQGSEA. The rearrangement joins TRBV29-1 to TRBJ2-3, with D possibly TRBD1 on 6 matching bases. This receptor was obtained from a female donor in good health and CMV-seronegative. The sequencing sample was made of PBMCs. The CDR3 reads CSVDSSTDTQYF. The CDR3 coding sequence is TGCAGCGTGGACAGCTCCACAGATACGCAGTATTTT.